The rows below give T cell receptor beta chains drawn from one sample of a study of T-cell memory formation after mild COVID-19. TCRdb analysed the 5' RACE reads with MiXCR anew, one entry per CDR3 protein. Of roughly 49,000 distinct CDR3 sequences listed, 25% to 35% are singletons. The sample consisted of PBMCs or a T cell subset sorted from them (not recorded which). The receptors originated from a man between 18 and 29 years old who had mild COVID-19 (a few samples of this study predate the infection). Cell type and time point are not known. CDR3s include the opening cysteine and the closing phenylalanine or tryptophan. The order of the fields is J gene, V gene, D gene, clone size, CDR3 DNA, CDR3 protein. D genes are given only for firm matches. Clone sizes are given selectively: once, few, many, or a class where the clone is expanded.

>TRBJ2-3|TRBV6-6|.|few
TGTGCCAGCAGTTTCTTCTTAGATACGCAGTATTTT
CASSFFLDTQYF
>TRBJ1-1|TRBV7-9|TRBD1|few
TGTGCCAGCAGCGCACCCGGGACAGGGGGACGGGATGAAGCTTTCTTT
CASSAPGTGGRDEAFF
>TRBJ2-1|TRBV12-5|TRBD2|few
TGTGCTAGTGGTACTGGGACTAGCGGGGGGGATGAGCAGTTCTTC
CASGTGTSGGDEQFF
>TRBJ1-2|TRBV20-1|.|few
TGCAGTGCAACCTGGGGAATTGCTAACTATGGCTACACCTTC
CSATWGIANYGYTF
>TRBJ2-2|TRBV5-1|.|few
TGCGCCAGCAGCTCCTCCCGAGGGGGAGGCACCGGGGAGCTGTTTTTT
CASSSSRGGGTGELFF
>TRBJ2-5|TRBV5-6|.|few
TGTGCCAGCAGCTATTCAGGGACCCAGTACTTC
CASSYSGTQYF
>TRBJ2-2|TRBV12-3/TRBV12-4|TRBD2|.
TGTGCCAGCAGTTTAGGACTAGCAGACACCGGGGAGCTGTTTTTT
CASSLGLADTGELFF
>TRBJ2-2|TRBV9|TRBD1|.
TGTGCCAGCAGCGTACAGGGGGCTGGGGACACCGGGGAGCTGTTTTTT
CASSVQGAGDTGELFF
>TRBJ2-1|TRBV4-1|.|few
TGCGCCAGCAGCCTTTTGGATAGCTCCTACAATGAGCAGTTCTTC
CASSLLDSSYNEQFF
>TRBJ2-7|TRBV29-1|TRBD1|few
TGCAGCGTTGTCACAGGGGCCTCCTACGAGCAGTACTTC
CSVVTGASYEQYF
>TRBJ2-5|TRBV28|.|.
TGTGCCAGCCTTCGAGAGACCCAGTACTTC
CASLRETQYF
>TRBJ2-1|TRBV2|.|.
TGTGCCAGCACGGCTGGCAGAAATGAGCAGTTCTTC
CASTAGRNEQFF
>TRBJ2-3|TRBV4-3|.|.
TGCGCCAGCAGCCAAGATTACAGGGGAGGGGATACGCAGTATTTT
CASSQDYRGGDTQYF
>TRBJ1-1|TRBV4-1|.|.
TGCGCCAGCAGCCAATATACAGGGAAGGATACTGAAGCTTTCTTT
CASSQYTGKDTEAFF
>TRBJ1-1|TRBV27|.|.
TGTGCCAGCAGTTTTGCTGGGGTGAACACTGAAGCTTTCTTT
CASSFAGVNTEAFF
>TRBJ2-5|TRBV7-2|.|.
TGTGCCAGCAGCTCTCCCGGGTCCTGGGCAGAGACCCAGTACTTC
CASSSPGSWAETQYF
>TRBJ2-5|TRBV11-3|.|.
TGTGCCAGCAGCATGGAGGGACAAACTCAAGAGACCCAGTACTTC
CASSMEGQTQETQYF
>TRBJ1-2|TRBV4-3|.|few
TGCGCCAGCAGCCAAGGGGATGCCCCGGGTATCTATGGCTACACCTTC
CASSQGDAPGIYGYTF
>TRBJ2-1|TRBV2|.|.
TGTGCCAGCAGTTACTTCGGGGGCCCCTACAATGAGCAGTTCTTC
CASSYFGGPYNEQFF
>TRBJ2-5|TRBV3-1|.|few
TGTGCCAGCAGCCCACTCTCGGGGTGGGAGACCCAGTACTTC
CASSPLSGWETQYF
>TRBJ1-2|TRBV7-9|.|.
TGTGCCAGCGATTTAGTCGGGGCCCCTTATGGCTACACCTTC
CASDLVGAPYGYTF
>TRBJ2-1|TRBV7-6|.|.
TGTGCCAGCAGCTTAGGAGGGAGGCGGCGGGGGCCCCACAATGAGCAGTTCTTC
CASSLGGRRRGPHNEQFF
>TRBJ2-5|TRBV12-3/TRBV12-4|TRBD2|few
TGTGCCAGCAGTTTCCTCAGTGGACTAGCGGTTCAAGAGACCCAGTACTTC
CASSFLSGLAVQETQYF
>TRBJ2-2|TRBV6-6|TRBD2|.
TGTGCCAGCAACCGACTAGCGGGGCCCCGGGAGCTGTTTTTT
CASNRLAGPRELFF
>TRBJ1-2|TRBV30|TRBD1|.
TGTGCCTGGAGTCCACAGGGGGAAGGAGACGGCTACACCTTC
CAWSPQGEGDGYTF
>TRBJ1-4|TRBV4-1|.|.
TGCGCCAGCAGCCCCGCCAGCGGGGGTGAAAAACTGTTTTTT
CASSPASGGEKLFF
>TRBJ2-5|TRBV7-6|.|few
TGTGCCAGCAGCTTTATCGGGACCAAAGAGACCCAGTACTTC
CASSFIGTKETQYF
>TRBJ2-2|TRBV11-2|.|few
TGTGCCAGCAGCTTCCGGTTAGCTACCACCGGGGAGCTGTTTTTT
CASSFRLATTGELFF
>TRBJ1-1|TRBV9|.|.
TGTGCCAGCAGCGTAGCATCAGGGCCTGAAGCTTTCTTT
CASSVASGPEAFF
>TRBJ2-7|TRBV12-5|.|.
TGTGCTAGTGGTTTGGGCCAGGGGACAACCTACGAGCAGTACTTC
CASGLGQGTTYEQYF
>TRBJ2-1|TRBV6-5|.|.
TGTGCCAGCAGTTACTCGACTGTCTATGAGCAGTTCTTC
CASSYSTVYEQFF
>TRBJ2-3|TRBV7-3|.|.
TGTGCCAGCAGCTTAAGTCCCCCAGATACGCAGTATTTT
CASSLSPPDTQYF
>TRBJ2-1|TRBV9|.|.
TGTGCCAGCAGTACTGACCATGAGCAGTTCTTC
CASSTDHEQFF
>TRBJ1-6|TRBV7-2|.|many
TGTGCCAGCAGCTTAAGATGGCAAGGATTGTGGCCCCTCCACTTT
CASSLRWQGLWPLHF
>TRBJ1-5|TRBV12-3/TRBV12-4|.|.
TGTGCCAGCAGCCTGGGGGGCGGGATGATGCCCCAGCATTTT
CASSLGGGMMPQHF
>TRBJ2-2|TRBV12-3/TRBV12-4|.|.
TGTGCCAGCAGTGAAGCAGGCATGAACACCGGGGAGCTGTTTTTT
CASSEAGMNTGELFF
>TRBJ2-5|TRBV24-1|.|.
TGTGCCACCAGTGAAGGAGGAGAGACCCAGTACTTC
CATSEGGETQYF
>TRBJ2-5|TRBV6-6|.|.
TGTGCCAGCGCCGAGCGGTGGGAGACCCAGTACTTC
CASAERWETQYF
>TRBJ2-3|TRBV6-2/TRBV6-3|.|few
TGTGCCAGCAACCTAGAGGATAGCACAGATACGCAGTATTTT
CASNLEDSTDTQYF
>TRBJ2-7|TRBV7-9|.|.
TGTGCCAGCGAAGCGGGCGCGAGCTCCTACGAGCAGTACTTC
CASEAGASSYEQYF
>TRBJ2-1|TRBV25-1|.|.
TGTGCCAGCAGTCCCTCCGGGGGCTCGTGGAATGAGCAGTTCTTC
CASSPSGGSWNEQFF
>TRBJ2-2|TRBV15|.|.
TGTGCCACCAGCACTCCTAGTAGGGCGAACACCGGGGAGCTGTTTTTT
CATSTPSRANTGELFF
>TRBJ2-1|TRBV5-1|TRBD2|.
TGCGCCAGCAGCCCGACTAGCGTTGAGCAGTTCTTC
CASSPTSVEQFF
>TRBJ1-6|TRBV6-5|.|few
TGTGCCAGCAGTTACAGGAAAAATTCACCCCTCCACTTT
CASSYRKNSPLHF